Listed below are T cell receptor beta chains from one sample, sequenced in a study of cytomegalovirus exposure and HLA in healthy donors. TCRdb's table, derived via immunoSEQ multiplex PCR, lists solely in-frame clones and lacks some. In the table there are under 200,000 clones, over 70% of which are singletons. The sample comprised PBMCs. Receptor source: a male donor in good health and CMV-seropositive. Each CDR3 is given with its conserved first and last residue.

v_call: TRBV27
cdr3_length: 14
cdr3_aa: CAAASSSGQETQYF

v_call: TRBV12-1
cdr3_length: 14
cdr3_aa: CASSATGSQETQYF

v_call: TRBV2
cdr3_length: 10
cdr3_aa: CASGLEKLFF

v_call: TRBV2
cdr3_length: 15
cdr3_aa: CASFSRAGGKNEQFF

v_call: TRBV9
cdr3_length: 15
cdr3_aa: CASSVGSAGTDTQYF

v_call: TRBV30
cdr3_length: 11
cdr3_aa: CAWSQGGEQYF

v_call: TRBV6-6
cdr3_length: 16
cdr3_aa: CASTKRGGTGDSPLHF

v_call: TRBV6-5
cdr3_length: 14
cdr3_aa: CASSPRDRRYEQYF

v_call: TRBV6-1
cdr3_length: 14
cdr3_aa: CASSEGTGGYGYTF

v_call: TRBV6-5
cdr3_length: 16
cdr3_aa: CASSSLSGQGNSPLHF

v_call: TRBV29-1
cdr3_length: 16
cdr3_aa: CSVEEGGRTGDSGYTF

v_call: TRBV19
cdr3_length: 13
cdr3_aa: CASSMAGRSEQYF

v_call: TRBV5-1
cdr3_length: 14
cdr3_aa: CASSLDRLSETQYF

v_call: TRBV30
cdr3_length: 15
cdr3_aa: CAWSVWTGTPHGYTF

v_call: TRBV4-2
cdr3_length: 16
cdr3_aa: CASRDTGTGGYNEQFF

v_call: TRBV2
cdr3_length: 14
cdr3_aa: CASRGLQGVYGYTF

v_call: TRBV7-6
cdr3_length: 12
cdr3_aa: CASSPRGGEQYF

v_call: TRBV25-1
cdr3_length: 13
cdr3_aa: CANSGAVNTEAFF

v_call: TRBV2
cdr3_length: 16
cdr3_aa: CASRTGGPSYNSPLHF

v_call: TRBV4-2
cdr3_length: 16
cdr3_aa: CASSPGLKSIQETQYF

v_call: TRBV5-6
cdr3_length: 13
cdr3_aa: CASSQDRGPGYTF

v_call: TRBV6-6
cdr3_length: 15
cdr3_aa: CASSLTGYRDQPQHF

v_call: TRBV6-5
cdr3_length: 13
cdr3_aa: CASSYWTEGEQYF

v_call: TRBV19
cdr3_length: 15
cdr3_aa: CASSLRTGGNSPLHF

v_call: TRBV2
cdr3_length: 13
cdr3_aa: CASREGGWTEAFF

v_call: TRBV5-6
cdr3_length: 15
cdr3_aa: CASSLIQLSGNTIYF

v_call: TRBV9
cdr3_length: 13
cdr3_aa: CASSQAGFEDPHF

v_call: TRBV2
cdr3_length: 15
cdr3_aa: CASSVYRGEVTEAFF

v_call: TRBV19
cdr3_length: 17
cdr3_aa: CASSILGTGVSNQPQHF

v_call: TRBV19
cdr3_length: 14
cdr3_aa: CASSPKGQGLEAFF

v_call: TRBV9
cdr3_length: 14
cdr3_aa: CASSVAWGGYEQYF

v_call: TRBV6-1
cdr3_length: 14
cdr3_aa: CASSELRGNYGYTF

v_call: TRBV23-1
cdr3_length: 13
cdr3_aa: CASWGTGTYEQYF

v_call: TRBV28
cdr3_length: 15
cdr3_aa: CASSSHRAFGNTIYF

v_call: TRBV27
cdr3_length: 15
cdr3_aa: CASSVRAYSNQPQHF

v_call: TRBV12-5
cdr3_length: 18
cdr3_aa: CASGLLLTGKGGPYEQYF

v_call: TRBV2
cdr3_length: 12
cdr3_aa: CASTRTSGEQYF

v_call: TRBV6-1
cdr3_length: 17
cdr3_aa: CASSEWETGSSNQPQHF

v_call: TRBV30
cdr3_length: 14
cdr3_aa: CAWNQPGQGYEQYF

v_call: TRBV6-1
cdr3_length: 13
cdr3_aa: CASIRGPYNEQFF

v_call: TRBV2
cdr3_length: 13
cdr3_aa: CASNRLDRYEQYF

v_call: TRBV6-1
cdr3_length: 14
cdr3_aa: CASSDGEARQPQHF

v_call: TRBV5-4
cdr3_length: 15
cdr3_aa: CASSSGDRSSYEQYF

v_call: TRBV11-2
cdr3_length: 15
cdr3_aa: CASSLAYREGETQYF

v_call: TRBV27
cdr3_length: 14
cdr3_aa: CASSFQAGAYEQYF

v_call: TRBV19
cdr3_length: 15
cdr3_aa: CASSSRTGTNTEAFF

v_call: TRBV4-3
cdr3_length: 16
cdr3_aa: CASSQPAVGGGNTIYF

v_call: TRBV4-3
cdr3_length: 18
cdr3_aa: CASSQDKTSGGPALALYF

v_call: TRBV6-1
cdr3_length: 14
cdr3_aa: CASSVNQAQETQYF

v_call: TRBV5-6
cdr3_length: 14
cdr3_aa: CASSLWGITYEQYF

v_call: TRBV25-1
cdr3_length: 13
cdr3_aa: CASQGQRNQPQHF

v_call: TRBV7-8
cdr3_length: 15
cdr3_aa: CASSPRTSGDNEQFF